This T cell receptor beta chain was recovered during a study of T cells in Graves' hyperthyroidism and ophthalmopathy. Study context: The authors collected peripheral blood at initial diagnosis, before any treatment.

Germline loops: CDR1 LNHNV, CDR2 YYDKDF (reference sequence). Trimming stripped 0 bases from V and 4 bases from J, with 13 bases between. The CDR3 is 15 amino acids. This clonotype has only one observation. Its antigen is unknown. Findings of the study overall: Within blood appeared most thyroid clonotypes that had expanded above 0.001.

If no ophthalmopathy progression occurred within 18 months, Graves' hyperthyroidism was stable. TCR beta CDR3 regions were amplified from RNA transcripts. During a first-round RT-PCR of the TCR CDR3, the HTBI primer set was used. TCRdb ran MiXCR on the multiplex PCR reads and lists one entry per CDR3 protein. The data contain a few hundred thousand distinct CDR3 sequences, around 14% of them singletons. Sequencing was carried out using blood. This chain links TRBV15 with TRBJ2-7; D is uncertain. The sequence was collected from a woman under 30 with Graves' hyperthyroidism. Here the CDR3 reads CATSRESVVSYEQYF. The CDR3 nucleotides are TGTGCCACCAGCAGAGAATCCGTAGTTTCTTACGAGCAGTACTTC. The full variable domain, rest sourced from reference TRBV15 and TRBJ2-7, is DAMVIQNPRYQVTQFGKPVTLSCSQTLNHNVMYWYQQKSSQAPKLLFHYYDKDFNNEADTPDNFQSRRPNTSFCFLDIRSPGLGDTAMYLCATSRESVVSYEQYFGPGTRLTVT.